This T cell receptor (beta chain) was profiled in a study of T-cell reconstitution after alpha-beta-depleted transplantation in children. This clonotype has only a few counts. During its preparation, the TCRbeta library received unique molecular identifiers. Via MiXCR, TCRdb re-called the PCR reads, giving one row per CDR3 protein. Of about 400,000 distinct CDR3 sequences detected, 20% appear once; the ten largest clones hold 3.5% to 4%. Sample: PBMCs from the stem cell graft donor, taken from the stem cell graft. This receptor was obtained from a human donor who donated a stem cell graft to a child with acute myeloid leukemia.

CDR3 amino acids: CASSPLPGTSGAYNEQFF. In DNA, the CDR3 is TGTGCCAGCAGCCCTCTTCCCGGTACTAGCGGGGCTTACAATGAGCAGTTCTTC. The chain combines TRBV11-1 with TRBJ2-1, with TRBD2 identical over 10 bases. Germline CDR1 reads SGHAT; CDR2 reads FQDESV (reference sequence). J lost 4 bases, V lost 5 bases, and 14 bases had no gene match. This CDR3 region has 18 residues.